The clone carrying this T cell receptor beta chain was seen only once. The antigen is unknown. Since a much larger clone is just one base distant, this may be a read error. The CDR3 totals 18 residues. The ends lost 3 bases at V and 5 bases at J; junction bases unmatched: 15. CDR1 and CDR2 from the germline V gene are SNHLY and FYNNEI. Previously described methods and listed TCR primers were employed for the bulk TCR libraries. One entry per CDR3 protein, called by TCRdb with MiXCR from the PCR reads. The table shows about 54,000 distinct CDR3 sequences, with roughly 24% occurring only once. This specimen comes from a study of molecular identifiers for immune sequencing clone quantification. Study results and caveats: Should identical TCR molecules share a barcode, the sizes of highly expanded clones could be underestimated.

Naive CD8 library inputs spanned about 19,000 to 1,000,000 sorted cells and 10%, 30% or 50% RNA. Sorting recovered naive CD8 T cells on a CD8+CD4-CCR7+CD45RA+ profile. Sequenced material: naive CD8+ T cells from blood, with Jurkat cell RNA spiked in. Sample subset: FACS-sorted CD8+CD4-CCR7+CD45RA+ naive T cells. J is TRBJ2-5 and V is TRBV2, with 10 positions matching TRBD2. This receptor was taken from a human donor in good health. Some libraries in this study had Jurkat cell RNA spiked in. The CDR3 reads CASSDAGLAGVGRETQYF. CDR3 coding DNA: TGTGCCAGCAGTGATGCGGGGCTAGCGGGAGTAGGCCGGGAGACCCAGTACTTC.